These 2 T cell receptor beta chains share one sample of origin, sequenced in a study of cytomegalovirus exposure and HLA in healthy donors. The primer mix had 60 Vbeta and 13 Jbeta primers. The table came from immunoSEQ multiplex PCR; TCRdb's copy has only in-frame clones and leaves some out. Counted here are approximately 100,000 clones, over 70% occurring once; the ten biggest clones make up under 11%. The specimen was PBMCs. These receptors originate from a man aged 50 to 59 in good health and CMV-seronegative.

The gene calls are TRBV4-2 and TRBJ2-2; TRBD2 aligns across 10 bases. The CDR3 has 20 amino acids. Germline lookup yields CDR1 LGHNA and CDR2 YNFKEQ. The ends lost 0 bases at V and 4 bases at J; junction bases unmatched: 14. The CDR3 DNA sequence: TGTGCCAGCAGCCAAGATCGTATAGCGGGAGGTTTAGGTGTCACCGGGGAGCTGTTTTTT. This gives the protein CASSQDRIAGGLGVTGELFF.

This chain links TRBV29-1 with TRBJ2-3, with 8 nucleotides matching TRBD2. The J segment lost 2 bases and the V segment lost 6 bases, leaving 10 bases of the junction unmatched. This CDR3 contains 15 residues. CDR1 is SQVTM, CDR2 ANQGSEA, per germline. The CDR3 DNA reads TGCAGCGTCGAATTGAGCGGGGGTGTCACAGATACGCAGTATTTT. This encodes CSVELSGGVTDTQYF.